The table lists the clone carrying this TCR beta chain with many counts. These data belong to a study of T cells in Graves' hyperthyroidism and ophthalmopathy. For the study at large: The blood sample was taken at first diagnosis, before treatment began.

Germline values: CDR1 MNHEY, CDR2 SVGAGI. Trimming removed 2 bases from V and 6 bases from J; junction bases left unmatched: 5. This CDR3 region has 15 residues. The source material, RNA transcripts, was used to amplify TCR beta CDR3 regions. Initially, a first-round RT-PCR of the TCR CDR3 employed the HTBI primer set. From the multiplex PCR reads, TCRdb called clonotypes with MiXCR, one entry per CDR3 protein. The data show about half a million distinct CDR3 sequences, with about 16% seen just once and roughly 29% held by the top ten. Based on clinical symptoms, serum thyroxine and TRAb, thyroid ultrasound and orbital computed tomography, diagnoses were reached.

This chain connects TRBV6-5 to TRBJ2-1, with 9 bases fitting TRBD1. Material for sequencing was blood. This TCR came from a woman under 40 with Graves' ophthalmopathy. As DNA, the CDR3 is TGTGCCAGCAGTTACCCCGGGACAGGGATCAATGAGCAGTTCTTC. Its protein is CASSYPGTGINEQFF.